The present TCR beta chain was sequenced within a study of shared T cell receptors in the human thymus. Here immunoSEQ multiplex PCR was the method, and the copy in TCRdb shows in-frame clones only, minus some. There are some 720,000 clones in the sample; around 89% occur only once, and about 0.01% lies in the top ten. The CDR3 sequence is 13 residues long. Trimming removed 4 bases from V and 6 bases from J, with 12 bases in between. Germline values: CDR1 MRHNA, CDR2 SNTAGT. Another study also made use of these data, one on human thymus T cells.

Sequencing was carried out using thymocytes. The chain links TRBV6-4 to TRBJ1-2; D ambiguous. This TCR derives from a boy under two years old with a congenital heart defect. The DNA for the CDR3 is TGTGCCAGCAGTGCTGGCCAGGAGGATGGCTACACCTTC. As protein: CASSAGQEDGYTF.